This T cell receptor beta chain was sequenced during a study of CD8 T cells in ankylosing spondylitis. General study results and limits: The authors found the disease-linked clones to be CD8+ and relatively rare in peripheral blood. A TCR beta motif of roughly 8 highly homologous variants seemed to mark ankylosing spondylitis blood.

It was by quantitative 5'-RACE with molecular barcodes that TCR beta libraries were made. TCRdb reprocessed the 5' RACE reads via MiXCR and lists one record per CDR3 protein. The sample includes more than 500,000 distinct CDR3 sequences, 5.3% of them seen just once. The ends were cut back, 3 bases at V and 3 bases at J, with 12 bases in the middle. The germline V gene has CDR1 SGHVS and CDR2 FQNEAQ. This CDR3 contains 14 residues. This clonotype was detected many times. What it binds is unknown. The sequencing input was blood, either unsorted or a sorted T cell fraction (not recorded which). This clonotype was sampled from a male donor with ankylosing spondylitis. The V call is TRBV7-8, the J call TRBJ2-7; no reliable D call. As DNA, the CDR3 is TGTGCCAGCAGCTTTGGTGGGAATTACTACGAGCAGTACTTC. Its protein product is CASSFGGNYYEQYF.